This T cell receptor beta chain was sequenced during a study of shared clonotypes between healthy human individuals. The data were produced by immunoSEQ multiplex PCR, yet TCRdb's version contains in-frame clones alone and is incomplete. The sample yields some 2.1 million clones, over 85% seen once. Naive CD8 cells were CD45RO-negative, positively selected for CCR7, excluding terminally differentiated effector memory CD45RA+ cells. The sequence came from a man aged 18 to 30 in good health. Some clones in this sample may be carry-over from other donors' samples. Sequencing was performed on naive CD8+ T cells from PBMCs.

The CDR3, as DNA: TGTGCCAGCCAGCTTGAATGGTTCCAAAGCAATCAGCCCCAGCATTTT. This encodes CASQLEWFQSNQPQHF. J is TRBJ1-5 and V is TRBV19; no firm D call. With 9 bases removed from V and 1 base from J, the gap between germline ends came to 19 bases. CDR1 is LNHDA and CDR2 is SQIVND in the germline V gene (reference sequence). The CDR3 totals 16 residues.